Detailed here is one T cell receptor beta chain. Antigen: not known. These data are taken from a study of cytomegalovirus exposure and HLA in healthy donors. Study outcomes and limitations: It was assumed in the presence/absence analyses that sequencing depth was roughly uniform across donors. Earlier analysis looked at TCR beta V segments, and most were productive about 90% or about 30% of the time.

Primers included in the PCR were 60 Vbeta and 13 Jbeta primers. Assay used: immunoSEQ multiplex PCR; TCRdb lists only in-frame clones, some missing. Of some 61,000 clones in the sample, approximately 80% were seen once. The CDR3 contains 13 residues. Germline lookup yields CDR1 MNHEY and CDR2 SVGAGI. V gave up 6 bases and J gave up 6 bases, with 14 bases separating them. CMV serostatus was not recorded for this donor. The specimen was PBMCs. V is TRBV6-5 and J is TRBJ1-2, with D possibly TRBD1 on 6 matching bases. This receptor was obtained from a human donor in good health. The CDR3 coding sequence is TGTGCCAGCAGCTATACAGGGACCAATGGCTACACCTTC. It translates to CASSYTGTNGYTF.